One sample yielded the 20 T cell receptor beta chains listed below, sequenced in a study of T cell changes during pregnancy in multiple sclerosis. Here immunoSEQ multiplex PCR was the method, and the copy in TCRdb shows in-frame clones only, minus some. The sample contains around 100,000 clones, 90% to 95% of which appear only once. Sequences were derived from peripheral blood, sampled in the third trimester of pregnancy. Receptors were obtained from a female donor with multiple sclerosis, enrolled in a pregnancy study.

The DNA of the CDR3 is TGTGCCATCAGCAGACAGATAGGCTCCTACAATGAGCAGTTCTTC. It is translated as CAISRQIGSYNEQFF. The V and J genes are TRBV10-3 and TRBJ2-1; D is possibly TRBD1 (5 bases). V shed 6 bases and J shed 0 bases, with 12 bases lying between them. Germline V gives CDR1 ENHRY, CDR2 SYGVKD. The CDR3 is 15 residues long.

Only one count was recorded for this clone. V usage is TRBV27 and J usage is TRBJ2-7; 10 bases agree with TRBD2. V lost 7 bases to trimming and J lost 3 bases; unmatched junction nucleotides: 6. This CDR3 spans 14 amino acids. Per germline, CDR1 MNHEY and CDR2 SMNVEV (reference sequence). CDR3 amino acids: CASKLGLAVYEQYF. The CDR3 DNA reads as TGTGCCAGCAAGCTAGGACTAGCGGTCTACGAGCAGTACTTC.

This chain connects TRBV11-2 to TRBJ1-2, with D unresolved. V lost 0 bases, J lost 2 bases, and 7 bases lay in between. CDR3 length: 14 residues. Per germline, CDR1 SGHAT and CDR2 FQNNGV. CDR3 region: CASSLERLNYGYTF. The CDR3 bases are TGTGCCAGCAGCTTAGAGAGGTTGAACTATGGCTACACCTTC. Full variable domain (missing parts from reference TRBV11-2 and TRBJ1-2): EAGVAQSPRYKIIEKRQSVAFWCNPISGHATLYWYQQILGQGPKLLIQFQNNGVVDDSQLPKDRFSAERLKGVDSTLKIQPAKLEDSAVYLCASSLERLNYGYTFGSGTRLTVV.

This clone was seen a single time. CDR3 sequence (DNA): TGTGCCAGCAGCGTCCTACAGGGAAACACCGGGGAGCTGTTTTTT. The encoded protein is CASSVLQGNTGELFF. The rearrangement links TRBV9 to TRBJ2-2, with D maybe TRBD1 (6 bases). Germline CDR1 reads SGDLS; CDR2 reads YYNGEE. Trimming pared 2 bases from V and 2 bases from J, leaving 10 bases between. The CDR3 runs 15 residues.

The chain employs TRBV6-1 and TRBJ1-4, with no clear D. V was shortened by 3 bases and J by 7 bases, with 12 bases between the two germline ends. Germline assignment: CDR1 MNHNS and CDR2 SASEGT. The CDR3 runs 14 residues. CDR3 DNA: TGTGCCAGCAGTGACCCACGTGAGGGTGAAAAACTGTTTTTT. Protein sequence: CASSDPREGEKLFF.

This sequence joins TRBV11-2 and TRBJ1-2; D uncertain. Germline CDR1 SGHAT, CDR2 FQNNGV. This CDR3 is 14 amino acids long. The V gene lost 5 bases and the J gene lost 8 bases, with 18 bases spanning the gap. CDR3 loop: CASSPTSGTQGYTF. DNA for the CDR3: TGTGCCAGCAGCCCAACCTCGGGAACTCAAGGCTACACCTTC.

In this sample, this clone turned up a few times. In DNA form, the CDR3 reads TGTGCCAGTAGCAAAGGACCCGACGGGGGTTATGGCTACACCTTC. This gives the protein CASSKGPDGGYGYTF. The V and J genes are TRBV19 and TRBJ1-2; TRBD1 might be the D (5 bases). CDR1 and CDR2 from the germline V gene are LNHDA and SQIVND (reference sequence). The CDR3 runs to 15 residues. V was trimmed by 6 bases and J by 5 bases, leaving 19 bases between them.

This sequence joins TRBV27 and TRBJ2-2, with D possibly being TRBD2 (5 bases). Trimming shortened V by 7 bases and J by 5 bases, and 20 bases separated the two germline ends. This CDR3 region has 16 residues. Per germline, CDR1 MNHEY and CDR2 SMNVEV (reference sequence). The CDR3 here is CASKVGSGRRTGELFF. In DNA, the CDR3 is TGTGCCAGCAAGGTGGGTTCCGGGCGGAGGACCGGGGAGCTGTTTTTT.

This clone has only one observation. The chain has TRBV27 and TRBJ2-5; unclear D gene. The V gene lost 2 bases and the J gene lost 1 base, with 5 bases spanning the gap. The CDR3 totals 13 residues. The germline V gene has CDR1 MNHEY and CDR2 SMNVEV (reference sequence). The chain's CDR3 is CASSLLGQETQYF. The CDR3 coding sequence is TGTGCCAGCAGTTTACTAGGCCAAGAGACCCAGTACTTC.

The chain uses TRBV28 and TRBJ2-7; TRBD2 might be the D (5 bases). The V and J ends lost 7 bases and 2 bases respectively, with 15 bases between them. The CDR3 runs 14 residues. CDR1 is MDHEN, CDR2 SYDVKM, per germline. CDR3 nucleotide sequence: TGTGCCAGCATCCCGGGGTCCGTCACCTACGAGCAGTACTTC. Translating it yields CASIPGSVTYEQYF.

CDR3 amino acids: CASSLYRQPQHF. The CDR3 DNA reads TGTGCCAGCAGTTTGTACCGGCAGCCCCAGCATTTT. The chain couples TRBV28 to TRBJ1-5; D not certain. The germline V gene encodes CDR1 MDHEN and CDR2 SYDVKM. CDR3 length: 12 residues. Trimming stripped 3 bases from V and 7 bases from J, with 7 bases between.

The chain employs TRBV12-5 and TRBJ2-1; 8 bases are shared with TRBD2. Germline lookup yields CDR1 LGHNT and CDR2 FRNRAP. V shed 2 bases, J shed 2 bases, and the junction held 2 bases outside the gene matches. This CDR3 is 15 amino acids long. As DNA, the CDR3 is TGTGCTAGTGGTTTGAGCGGGGGCACCTACAATGAGCAGTTCTTC. It specifies CASGLSGGTYNEQFF.

This rearrangement joins TRBV4-1 to TRBJ2-3; 16 bases align to TRBD2. V lost 2 bases to trimming and J lost 0 bases; unmatched junction nucleotides: 5. CDR1 MGHRA and CDR2 YSYEKL come from the germline V gene. CDR3 length equals 19 residues. The CDR3 DNA follows: TGCGCCAGCAGCCAATTGGGACTAGCGGGAGGGCCGAGCACAGATACGCAGTATTTT. Amino acids: CASSQLGLAGGPSTDTQYF.

The chain is built from TRBV7-9 and TRBJ2-5; D remains unclear. V lost 1 base to trimming and J lost 7 bases, with 7 bases between them. The CDR3 contains 12 residues. Germline-derived CDR1 and CDR2 are SEHNR and FQNEAQ (reference sequence). CDR3 nucleotide sequence: TGTGCCAGCAGCTTAGATTCAGGGACCCAGTACTTC. Translated, it gives CASSLDSGTQYF.

The V and J genes are TRBV27 and TRBJ1-1; 11 bases are a match to TRBD1. The length of the CDR3 is 16 residues. The junction had 11 bases not matched to a gene; V was cut back by 6 bases and J by 5 bases. The germline V gene has CDR1 MNHEY and CDR2 SMNVEV (reference sequence). The CDR3 nucleotides read TGTGCCAGCAGCCGCCTAAGGACAGGGGGCCGGACTGAAGCTTTCTTT. Residues: CASSRLRTGGRTEAFF.

About this clone itself: At the DNA level, this CDR3 is encoded by other sequences in the same sample as well. V and J are TRBV27 and TRBJ1-6; D not certain. V lost 6 bases and J lost 7, with 7 bases in between. Germline lookup yields CDR1 MNHEY and CDR2 SMNVEV (reference sequence). The CDR3 is 12 amino acids. CDR3 sequence: CASSWPNSPLHF. The DNA for the CDR3 is TGTGCCAGCAGCTGGCCCAATTCACCCCTCCACTTT.

The rearrangement joins TRBV27 to TRBJ2-1; the match to TRBD2 covers 7 bases. Germline CDR1 MNHEY, CDR2 SMNVEV (reference sequence). This CDR3 has 15 amino acids. After removal of 5 bases from V and 4 bases from J, the junction contained 8 bases not matched to a gene. The CDR3 bases are TGTGCCAGCAGTGATTCGGGGGGTCCATACAATGAGCAGTTCTTC. This gives the protein CASSDSGGPYNEQFF.

The chain couples TRBV30 to TRBJ1-2, with D possibly being TRBD1 (5 bases). V lost 0 bases and J 10 bases, leaving 9 bases between the germline ends. The CDR3 totals 11 residues. In germline, CDR1 is GTSNPN, CDR2 SVGIG (reference sequence). CDR3 protein: CAWSVGGDYTF. In nucleotides, the CDR3 is TGTGCCTGGAGTGTGGGGGGAGACTACACCTTC.

This chain uses TRBV5-8 with TRBJ2-7; 7 nucleotides agree with TRBD1. The germline V gene encodes CDR1 SGHTS and CDR2 YDEGEE. The length of the CDR3 is 14 residues. Trimming removed 3 bases from V and 1 base from J; junction bases left unmatched: 4. The CDR3 bases are TGTGCCAGCAGCTGGATGGACAGGTCCTACGAGCAGTACTTC. This sequence encodes CASSWMDRSYEQYF. Supplemented by reference TRBV5-8 and TRBJ2-7, the full variable domain reads EAGVTQSPTHLIKTRGQQATLRCSPISGHTSVYWYQQALGLGLQFLLWYDEGEERNRGNFPPRFSGRQFPNYSSELNVNALELEDSALYLCASSWMDRSYEQYFGPGTRLTVT.

J is TRBJ1-1 and V is TRBV18; D call uncertain. Trimming pared 0 bases from V and 1 base from J, leaving 9 bases between. This CDR3 comprises 15 residues. Germline lookup yields CDR1 KGHSH and CDR2 LQKENI. DNA of the CDR3: TGTGCCAGCTCACCACCTGAGGGCCGGAACACTGAAGCTTTCTTT. Encoded protein: CASSPPEGRNTEAFF.